This T cell receptor (beta chain) was recorded in a study of OX40 agonist ivuxolimab in advanced cancers. As for the study in general: The mean age was approximately 60 years, ranging from about 20 to 85, with over 70% of participants male.

Generated by immunoSEQ multiplex PCR, the TCRdb table keeps only in-frame clones and is missing some. The data hold nearly 85,000 clones, with around 86% observed a single time. Anyone with autoimmune disease history or systemic immunosuppression was excluded. Regarding the study as a whole: With doses of 0.1 to 3.0 mg/kg, CD4+ and CD8+ blood T cells had undergone clonal expansion by week 6. Mean expanded clone counts were higher in CD8+ than CD4+ T cells.

This CDR3 is 16 amino acids long. Germline V lookup: CDR1 MDHEN, CDR2 SYDVKM. This clone was recorded once. Its antigen remains unidentified. The source was CD4+ or CD8+ T cells sorted from blood, collected in a trial of the OX40 agonist ivuxolimab. The origin of this receptor is an adult with an advanced solid tumor such as melanoma, head and neck, liver or kidney cancer. This sequence joins TRBV28 and TRBJ2-5; tentative D call: TRBD1 (6 bases). The assigned J gene may be wrong: the sequence end matches TRBJ2-7 better. CDR3 protein: CASSFHGRTVSYEQYF. CDR3 DNA sequence: TGTGCCAGCAGTTTTCACGGCCGGACAGTCTCCTACGAGCAGTACTTC.